This TCR beta chain was sequenced for a study of CDR3 diversity in severe acne. In this sample, this clonotype turned up a few times. Germline V gene lookup returns CDR1 MNHNS and CDR2 SASEGT. The CDR3 length is 15 residues. Trimming removed 3 bases from V and 3 bases from J; junction bases left unmatched: 4. Using its own MiXCR run on the PCR reads, TCRdb lists one record per CDR3 protein. The data contain about 97,000 distinct CDR3 sequences, around 56% of them seen just once; the ten biggest clones take up roughly 12%. The sample comprised blood. The rearrangement links TRBV6-1 to TRBJ1-5; the match to TRBD1 covers 8 bases. The source is a male donor with acne. The CDR3 DNA reads TGTGCCAGCAGTGACTTCCAGGGGGCCAATCAGCCCCAGCATTTT. It translates to CASSDFQGANQPQHF.